Below are 13 T cell receptor beta chains sequenced from a single sample in a study of monozygotic twins with inflammatory bowel disease. TCRdb reanalyzed the 5' RACE reads and collapses them to one entry per CDR3 protein, without DNA. The sample features 300,000 to 400,000 distinct CDR3 sequences, with 2% to 2.5% in its top ten. The sample comprised blood. The receptors were gathered from a human donor with ulcerative colitis or Crohn's disease, or a healthy co-twin of an affected twin (not recorded which).

This chain joins TRBV7-3 and TRBJ2-1; TCRdb lists TRBD2, though no DNA is available to test this call. The CDR3 length is 16 residues. The V gene's germline CDR1 is SGHTA and CDR2 FQGTGA. CDR3: CASSSLGTTGYNEQFF.

This chain uses TRBV3-1 with TRBJ1-5. Germline CDR1 is LGHDT and CDR2 is YNNKEL (reference sequence). The CDR3 covers 12 residues. The chain's CDR3 is CASSLTGQPQHF.

The chain links TRBV6-5 to TRBJ2-5; the D call from TCRdb, TRBD2, cannot be confirmed without DNA. The germline V gene encodes CDR1 MNHEY and CDR2 SVGAGI. The CDR3 totals 15 residues. The CDR3 sequence: CASSYSGRARETQYF.

This rearrangement joins TRBV4-3 to TRBJ2-2; TCRdb's D gene call, TRBD1, goes unchecked for lack of DNA. CDR1 LGHNA and CDR2 YSLEER come from the germline V gene. This CDR3 comprises 16 residues. The CDR3 reads CASSQGSSPGAGELFF.

The rearrangement uses TRBV2 and TRBJ2-3; without DNA, the TCRdb call of TRBD2 cannot be checked. Germline CDR1 reads SNHLY; CDR2 reads FYNNEI. CDR3 size: 14 residues. The CDR3 loop reads CASSEARGLAAQYF.

This chain joins TRBV4-1 and TRBJ2-7; TCRdb selects TRBD1, and the lack of DNA leaves this call unchecked. The CDR3 spans 15 residues. The germline gives CDR1 MGHRA, CDR2 YSYEKL. The CDR3 sequence is CASSQTGTGAEEQYF.

The J gene is TRBJ2-7, the V gene TRBV20-1; TCRdb's D gene call, TRBD2, goes unchecked for lack of DNA. Germline CDR1 and CDR2: DFQATT and SNEGSKA (reference sequence). This CDR3 is 15 amino acids long. This CDR3 is CSAPGAGSSSYEQYF.

The rearrangement uses TRBV28 and TRBJ2-1; with no DNA, the TCRdb D assignment of TRBD2 cannot be verified. This CDR3 contains 14 residues. Germline V lookup: CDR1 MDHEN, CDR2 SYDVKM. This CDR3 is CASRPGGVGNEQFF.

V gene TRBV5-1 combines with J gene TRBJ2-1; TCRdb designates TRBD1, a call that cannot be tested without DNA. Germline V gives CDR1 SGHRS, CDR2 YFSETQ. The CDR3 consists of 15 residues. CDR3 in amino acids: CASSLETGDVDEQFF.

This chain uses TRBV20-1 with TRBJ1-3; the TCRdb D gene call, TRBD1, has no DNA to confirm it. Germline V CDR1 and CDR2: DFQATT, SNEGSKA (reference sequence). This CDR3 is built from 14 residues. The CDR3 region is CSARDSGAGNTIYF.

This chain's CDR3 is CASSLWDRDSYGYTF. The chain carries TRBV5-6 and TRBJ1-2; TCRdb indicates TRBD1, and absent DNA this call remains unverified. The CDR3 runs to 15 residues. The germline V gene has CDR1 SGHDT and CDR2 YYEEEE.

The rearrangement joins TRBV30 to TRBJ1-4; TCRdb indicates TRBD1, and absent DNA this call remains unverified. Germline values: CDR1 GTSNPN, CDR2 SVGIG (reference sequence). The CDR3 is made up of 13 amino acids. The CDR3 here is CAWTGPLNEKLFF.

V and J are TRBV7-2 and TRBJ2-3; TCRdb indicates TRBD1, and absent DNA this call remains unverified. The CDR3 extends over 16 amino acids. The germline CDR1 and CDR2 sequences are SGHTA and FQGNSA. The CDR3 region is CASTAGDGWGTDTQYF.